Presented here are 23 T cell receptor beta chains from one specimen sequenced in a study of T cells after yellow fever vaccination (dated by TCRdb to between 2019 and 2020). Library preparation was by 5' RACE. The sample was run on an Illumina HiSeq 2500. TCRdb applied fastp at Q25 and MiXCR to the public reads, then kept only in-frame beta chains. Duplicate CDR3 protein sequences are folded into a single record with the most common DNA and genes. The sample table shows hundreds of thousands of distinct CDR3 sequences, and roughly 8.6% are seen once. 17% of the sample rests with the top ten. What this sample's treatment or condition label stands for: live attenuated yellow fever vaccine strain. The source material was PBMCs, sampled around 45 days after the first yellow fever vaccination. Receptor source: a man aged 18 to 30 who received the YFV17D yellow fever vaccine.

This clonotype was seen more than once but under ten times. The CDR3 sequence: CASSLTASGSNQPQHF. For the CDR3, the DNA is TGCGCCAGCAGCTTGACCGCCTCAGGGAGCAATCAGCCCCAGCATTTT. The chain is built from TRBV5-1 and TRBJ1-5; tentative D call: TRBD1 (5 bases). V lost 1 base and J lost 1, with 12 bases in between. Per germline, CDR1 SGHRS and CDR2 YFSETQ. The CDR3 sequence is 16 residues long.

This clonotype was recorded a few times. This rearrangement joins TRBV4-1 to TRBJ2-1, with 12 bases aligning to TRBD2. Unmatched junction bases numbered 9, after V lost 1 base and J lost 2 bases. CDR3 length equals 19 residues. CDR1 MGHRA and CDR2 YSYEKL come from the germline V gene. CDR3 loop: CASSQGPIPSGGAYNEQFF. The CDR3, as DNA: TGCGCCAGCAGCCAAGGCCCCATACCTAGCGGGGGGGCCTACAATGAGCAGTTCTTC.

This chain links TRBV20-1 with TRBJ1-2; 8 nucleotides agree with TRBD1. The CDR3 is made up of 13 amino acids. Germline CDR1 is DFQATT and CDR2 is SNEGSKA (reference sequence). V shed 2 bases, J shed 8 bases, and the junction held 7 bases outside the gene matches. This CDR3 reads CSARSGGLEGYTF. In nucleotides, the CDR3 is TGCAGTGCTAGATCAGGGGGCCTGGAGGGCTACACCTTC.

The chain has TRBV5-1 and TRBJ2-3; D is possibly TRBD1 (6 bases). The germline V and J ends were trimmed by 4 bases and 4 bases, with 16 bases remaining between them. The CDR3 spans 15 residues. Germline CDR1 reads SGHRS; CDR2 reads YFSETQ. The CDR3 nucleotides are TGCGCCAGCAGCGAACGGGACAATGTGGCAGATACGCAGTATTTT. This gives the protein CASSERDNVADTQYF.

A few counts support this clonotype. The CDR3 is CASRYSGASNEKLFF. The CDR3 coding sequence is TGCGCCAGCAGGTACTCCGGGGCCTCTAATGAAAAACTGTTTTTT. The chain couples TRBV5-1 to TRBJ1-4, with a weak D call TRBD1 (5 bases). Trimming left V 5 bases short and J 3 bases short, with 14 bases between. Germline V lookup: CDR1 SGHRS, CDR2 YFSETQ. This CDR3 comprises 15 residues.

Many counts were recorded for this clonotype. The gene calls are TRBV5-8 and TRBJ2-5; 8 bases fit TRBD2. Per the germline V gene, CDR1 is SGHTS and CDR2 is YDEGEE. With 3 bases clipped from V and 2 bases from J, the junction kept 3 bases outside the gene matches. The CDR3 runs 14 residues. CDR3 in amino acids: CASSYPGGQETQYF. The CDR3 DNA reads TGTGCCAGCAGCTATCCGGGGGGGCAAGAGACCCAGTACTTC.

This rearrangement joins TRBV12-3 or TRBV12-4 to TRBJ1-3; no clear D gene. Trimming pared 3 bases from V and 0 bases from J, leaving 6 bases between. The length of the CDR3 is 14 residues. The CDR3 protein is CASSFARSGNTIYF. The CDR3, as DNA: TGTGCCAGCAGTTTTGCTCGCTCTGGAAACACCATATATTTT.

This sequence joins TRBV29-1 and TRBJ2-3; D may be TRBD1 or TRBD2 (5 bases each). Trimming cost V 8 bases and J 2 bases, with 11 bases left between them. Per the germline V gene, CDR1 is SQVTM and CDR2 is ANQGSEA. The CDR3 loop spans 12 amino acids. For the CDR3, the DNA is TGCAGCTTGGCCGGGACCACAGATACGCAGTATTTT. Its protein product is CSLAGTTDTQYF.

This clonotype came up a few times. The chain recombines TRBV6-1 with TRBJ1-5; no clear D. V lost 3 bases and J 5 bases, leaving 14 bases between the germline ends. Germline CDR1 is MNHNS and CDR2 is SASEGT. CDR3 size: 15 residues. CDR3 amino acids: CASSDAGQSYQPQHF. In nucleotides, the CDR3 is TGTGCCAGCAGTGACGCGGGCCAGTCCTATCAGCCCCAGCATTTT.

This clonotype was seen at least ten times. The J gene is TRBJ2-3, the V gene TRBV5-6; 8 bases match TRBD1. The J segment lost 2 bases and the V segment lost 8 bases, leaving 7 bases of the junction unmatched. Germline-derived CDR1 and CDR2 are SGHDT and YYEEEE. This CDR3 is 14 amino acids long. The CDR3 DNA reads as TGTGCCAGTCTTCGGGACAGGCTCACAGATACGCAGTATTTT. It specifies CASLRDRLTDTQYF. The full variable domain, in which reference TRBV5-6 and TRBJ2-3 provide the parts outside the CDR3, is DAGVTQSPTHLIKTRGQQVTLRCSPKSGHDTVSWYQQALGQGPQFIFQYYEEEERQRGNFPDRFSGHQFPNYSSELNVNALLLGDSALYLCASLRDRLTDTQYFGPGTRLTVL.

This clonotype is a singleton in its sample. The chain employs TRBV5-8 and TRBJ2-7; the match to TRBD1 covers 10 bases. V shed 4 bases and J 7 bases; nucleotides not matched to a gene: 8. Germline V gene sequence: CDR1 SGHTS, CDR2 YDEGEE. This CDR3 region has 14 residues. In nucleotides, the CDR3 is TGTGCCAGCAGCCACGGGACAGGGGTTGGGGAGCAGTACGTC. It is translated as CASSHGTGVGEQYV.

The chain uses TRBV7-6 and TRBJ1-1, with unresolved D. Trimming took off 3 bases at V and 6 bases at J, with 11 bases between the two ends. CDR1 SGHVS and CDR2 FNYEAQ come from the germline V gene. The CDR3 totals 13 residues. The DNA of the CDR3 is TGTGCCAGCAGCTTCGGTAATTGGGCTGAAGCTTTCTTT. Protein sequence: CASSFGNWAEAFF.

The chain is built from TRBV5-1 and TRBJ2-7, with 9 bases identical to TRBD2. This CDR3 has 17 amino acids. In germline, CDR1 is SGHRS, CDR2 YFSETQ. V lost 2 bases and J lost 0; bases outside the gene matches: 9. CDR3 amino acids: CASSLEISGGISYEQYF. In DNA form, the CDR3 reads TGCGCCAGCAGCTTAGAGATAAGCGGGGGGATCTCCTACGAGCAGTACTTC.

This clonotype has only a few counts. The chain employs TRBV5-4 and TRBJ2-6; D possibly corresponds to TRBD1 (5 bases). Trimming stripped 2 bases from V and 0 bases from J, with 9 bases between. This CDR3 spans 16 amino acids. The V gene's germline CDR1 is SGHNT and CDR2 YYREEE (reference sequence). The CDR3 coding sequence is TGTGCCAGCAGCTTCTACAGGAACTCTGGGGCCAACGTCCTGACTTTC. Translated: CASSFYRNSGANVLTF.

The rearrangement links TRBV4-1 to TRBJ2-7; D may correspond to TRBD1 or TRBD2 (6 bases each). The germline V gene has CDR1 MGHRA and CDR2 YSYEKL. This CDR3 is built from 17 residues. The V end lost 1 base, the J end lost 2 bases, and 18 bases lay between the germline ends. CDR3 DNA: TGCGCCAGCAGCCAAGCCGAAGGGGGGTCCTTCGCCTACGAGCAGTACTTC. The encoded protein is CASSQAEGGSFAYEQYF.

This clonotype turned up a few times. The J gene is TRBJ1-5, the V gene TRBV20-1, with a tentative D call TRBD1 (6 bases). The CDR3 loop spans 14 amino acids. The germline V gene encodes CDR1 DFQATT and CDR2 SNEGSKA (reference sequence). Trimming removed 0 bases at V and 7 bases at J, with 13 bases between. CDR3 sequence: CSAREAGARQPQHF. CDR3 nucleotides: TGCAGTGCTAGAGAGGCAGGGGCGCGGCAGCCCCAGCATTTT.

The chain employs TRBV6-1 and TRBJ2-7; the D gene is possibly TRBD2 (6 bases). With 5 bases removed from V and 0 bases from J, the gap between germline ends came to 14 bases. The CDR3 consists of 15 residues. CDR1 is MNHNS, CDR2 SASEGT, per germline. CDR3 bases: TGTGCCAGCAGTCGGGGACTTACGGCCTCCTACGAGCAGTACTTC. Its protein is CASSRGLTASYEQYF.

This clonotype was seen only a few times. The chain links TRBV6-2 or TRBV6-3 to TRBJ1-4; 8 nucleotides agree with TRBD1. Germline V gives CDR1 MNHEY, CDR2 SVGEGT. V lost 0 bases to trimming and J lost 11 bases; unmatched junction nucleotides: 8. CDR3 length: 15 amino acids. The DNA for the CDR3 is TGTGCCAGCAGTTACTCGTCCAGGGGGCTGGGGAAACTGTTTTTT. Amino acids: CASSYSSRGLGKLFF.

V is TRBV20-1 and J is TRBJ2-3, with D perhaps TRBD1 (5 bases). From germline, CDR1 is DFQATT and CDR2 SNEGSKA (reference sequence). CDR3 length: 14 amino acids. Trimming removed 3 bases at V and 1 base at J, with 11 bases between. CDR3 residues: CSASPQTGTDTQYF. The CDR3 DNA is TGCAGTGCTAGTCCCCAGACAGGCACAGATACGCAGTATTTT.

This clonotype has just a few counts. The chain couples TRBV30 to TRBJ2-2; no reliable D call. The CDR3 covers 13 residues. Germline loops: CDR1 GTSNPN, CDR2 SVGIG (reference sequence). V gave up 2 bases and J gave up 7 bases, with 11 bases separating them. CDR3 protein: CAWSLSLVGELFF. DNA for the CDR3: TGTGCCTGGAGTTTAAGTTTAGTCGGGGAGCTGTTTTTT.

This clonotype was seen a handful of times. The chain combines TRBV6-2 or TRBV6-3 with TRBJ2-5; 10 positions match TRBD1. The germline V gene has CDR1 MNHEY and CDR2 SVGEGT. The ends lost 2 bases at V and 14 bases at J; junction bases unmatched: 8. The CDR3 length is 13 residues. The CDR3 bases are TGTGCCAGCAGTTACCAGGACAGGGGGTCGACCTACTTC. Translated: CASSYQDRGSTYF.

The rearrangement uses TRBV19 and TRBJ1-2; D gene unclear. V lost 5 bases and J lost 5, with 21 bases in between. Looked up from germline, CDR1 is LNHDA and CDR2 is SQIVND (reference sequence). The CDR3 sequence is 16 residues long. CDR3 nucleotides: TGTGCCAGTAGTGCCACCCCCAATGAGCAGGTTTATGGCTACACCTTC. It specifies CASSATPNEQVYGYTF.

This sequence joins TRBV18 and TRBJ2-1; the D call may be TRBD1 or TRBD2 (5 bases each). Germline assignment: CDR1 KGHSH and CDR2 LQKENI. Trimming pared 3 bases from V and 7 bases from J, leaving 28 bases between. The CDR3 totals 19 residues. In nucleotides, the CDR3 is TGTGCCAGCTCACCTCTTTTAACCCACGGGGCCCTCCTAAGGAATGAGCAGTTCTTC. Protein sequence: CASSPLLTHGALLRNEQFF. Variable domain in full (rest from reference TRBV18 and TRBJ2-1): NAGVMQNPRHLVRRRGQEARLRCSPMKGHSHVYWYRQLPEEGLKFMVYLQKENIIDESGMPKERFSAEFPKEGPSILRIQQVVRGDSAAYFCASSPLLTHGALLRNEQFFGPGTRLTVL.